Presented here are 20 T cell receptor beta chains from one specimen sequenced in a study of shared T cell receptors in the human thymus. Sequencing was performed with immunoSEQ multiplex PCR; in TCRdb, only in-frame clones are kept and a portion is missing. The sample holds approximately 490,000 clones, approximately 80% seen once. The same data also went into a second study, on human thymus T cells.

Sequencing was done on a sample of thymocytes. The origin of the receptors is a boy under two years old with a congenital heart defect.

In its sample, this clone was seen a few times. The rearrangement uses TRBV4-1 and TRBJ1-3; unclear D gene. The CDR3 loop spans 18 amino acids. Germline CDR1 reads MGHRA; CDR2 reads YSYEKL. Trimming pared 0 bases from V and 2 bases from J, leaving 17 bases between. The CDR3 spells CASSQDEVREGTGNTIYF. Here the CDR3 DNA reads TGCGCCAGCAGCCAAGATGAGGTTCGGGAAGGTACTGGAAACACCATATATTTT.

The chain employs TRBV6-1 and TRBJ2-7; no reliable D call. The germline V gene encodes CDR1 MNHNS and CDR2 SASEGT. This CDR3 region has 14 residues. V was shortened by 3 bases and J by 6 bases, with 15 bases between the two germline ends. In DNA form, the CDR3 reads TGTGCCAGCAGTGAGGGTACGACTTCCGTCGAGCAGTACTTC. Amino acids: CASSEGTTSVEQYF.

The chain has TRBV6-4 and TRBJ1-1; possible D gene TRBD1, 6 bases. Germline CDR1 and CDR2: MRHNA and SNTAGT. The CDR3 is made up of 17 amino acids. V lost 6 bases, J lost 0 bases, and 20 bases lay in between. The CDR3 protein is CASSPANKTGLNTEAFF. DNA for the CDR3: TGTGCCAGCAGCCCCGCTAATAAGACAGGCTTGAACACTGAAGCTTTCTTT.

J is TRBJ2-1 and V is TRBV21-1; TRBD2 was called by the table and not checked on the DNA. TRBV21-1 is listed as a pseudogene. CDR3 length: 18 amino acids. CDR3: CASSKVGLAGGPTNEQFF. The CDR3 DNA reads TGTGCCAGCAGCAAAGTTGGACTAGCGGGAGGGCCGACGAATGAGCAGTTCTTC.

The CDR3 region is CATLTGKTYEQYF. Written as DNA, the CDR3 is TGTGCCACCTTGACAGGAAAAACCTACGAGCAGTACTTC. This chain joins TRBV10-3 and TRBJ2-7, with a tentative D call TRBD1 (6 bases). The CDR3 runs 13 residues. Looked up from germline, CDR1 is ENHRY and CDR2 is SYGVKD. The ends were cut back, 10 bases at V and 2 bases at J, with 15 bases in the middle.

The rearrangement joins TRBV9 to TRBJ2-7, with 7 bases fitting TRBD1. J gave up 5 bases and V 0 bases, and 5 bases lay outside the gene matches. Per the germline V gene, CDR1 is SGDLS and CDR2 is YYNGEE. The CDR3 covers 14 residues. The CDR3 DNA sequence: TGTGCCAGCAGCGTAGCTCCAGGGGGAAACGAGCAGTACTTC. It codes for CASSVAPGGNEQYF.

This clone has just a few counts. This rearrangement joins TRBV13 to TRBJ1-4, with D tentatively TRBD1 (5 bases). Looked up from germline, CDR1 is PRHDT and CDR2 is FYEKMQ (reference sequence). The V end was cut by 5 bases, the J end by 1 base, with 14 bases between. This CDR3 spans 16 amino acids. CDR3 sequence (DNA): TGTGCCAGCAGCGGCGTCAGGGTGGGAACTAATGAAAAACTGTTTTTT. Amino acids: CASSGVRVGTNEKLFF.

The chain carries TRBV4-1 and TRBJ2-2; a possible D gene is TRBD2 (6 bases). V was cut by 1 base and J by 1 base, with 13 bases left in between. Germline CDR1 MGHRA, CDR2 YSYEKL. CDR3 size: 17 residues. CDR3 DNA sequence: TGCGCCAGCAGCCAAGGCACGGCGGGGTTGAACACCGGGGAGCTGTTTTTT. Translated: CASSQGTAGLNTGELFF.

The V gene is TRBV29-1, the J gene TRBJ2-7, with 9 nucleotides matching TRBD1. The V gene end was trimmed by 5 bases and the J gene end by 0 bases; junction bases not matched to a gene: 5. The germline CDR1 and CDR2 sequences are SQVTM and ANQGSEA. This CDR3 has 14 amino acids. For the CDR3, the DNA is TGCAGCGTTCTACCGGGACAGGGCTCCTACGAGCAGTACTTC. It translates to CSVLPGQGSYEQYF.

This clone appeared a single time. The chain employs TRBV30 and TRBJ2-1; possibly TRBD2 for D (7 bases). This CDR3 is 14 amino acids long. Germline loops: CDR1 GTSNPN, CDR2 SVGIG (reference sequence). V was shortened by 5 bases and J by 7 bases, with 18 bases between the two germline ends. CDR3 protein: CAWDGGGPKNEQFF. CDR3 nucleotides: TGTGCCTGGGATGGGGGGGGGCCCAAAAATGAGCAGTTCTTC.

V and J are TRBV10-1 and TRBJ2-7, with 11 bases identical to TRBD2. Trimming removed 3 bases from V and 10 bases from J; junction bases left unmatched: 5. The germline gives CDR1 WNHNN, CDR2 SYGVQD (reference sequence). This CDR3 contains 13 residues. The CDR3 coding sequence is TGCGCCAGCAGTGATGGGACTAGCGGCCGTCAGTACTTC. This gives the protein CASSDGTSGRQYF.

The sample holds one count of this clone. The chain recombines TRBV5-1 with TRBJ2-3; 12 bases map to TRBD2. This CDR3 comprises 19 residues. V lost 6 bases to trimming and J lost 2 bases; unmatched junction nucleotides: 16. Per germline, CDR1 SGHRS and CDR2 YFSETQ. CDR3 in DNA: TGCGCCAGCAACTCTCAACCCCGACTAGCGGGGGAAATCACAGATACGCAGTATTTT. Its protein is CASNSQPRLAGEITDTQYF. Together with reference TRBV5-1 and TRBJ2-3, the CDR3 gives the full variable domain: KAGVTQTPRYLIKTRGQQVTLSCSPISGHRSVSWYQQTPGQGLQFLFEYFSETQRNKGNFPGRFSGRQFSNSRSEMNVSTLELGDSALYLCASNSQPRLAGEITDTQYFGPGTRLTVL.

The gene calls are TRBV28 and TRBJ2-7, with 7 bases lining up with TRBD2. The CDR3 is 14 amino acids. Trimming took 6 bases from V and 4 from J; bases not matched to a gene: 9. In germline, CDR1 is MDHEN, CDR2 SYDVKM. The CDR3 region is CASRKKREPYEQYF. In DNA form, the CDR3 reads TGTGCCAGCAGGAAAAAGCGGGAACCATACGAGCAGTACTTC.

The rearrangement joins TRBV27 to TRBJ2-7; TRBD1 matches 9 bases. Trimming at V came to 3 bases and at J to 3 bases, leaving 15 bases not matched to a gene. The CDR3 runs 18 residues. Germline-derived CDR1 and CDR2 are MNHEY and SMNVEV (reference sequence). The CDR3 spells CASSLPAVKSDRGYEQYF. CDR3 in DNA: TGTGCCAGCAGTTTGCCAGCGGTTAAATCGGACAGGGGCTACGAGCAGTACTTC.

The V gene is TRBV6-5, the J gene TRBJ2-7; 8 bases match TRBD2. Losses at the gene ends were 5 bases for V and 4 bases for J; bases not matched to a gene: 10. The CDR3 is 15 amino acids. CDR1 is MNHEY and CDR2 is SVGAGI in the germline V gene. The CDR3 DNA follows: TGTGCCAGCAGTACCCCGGGAGGGGCAGGGTACGAGCAGTACTTC. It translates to CASSTPGGAGYEQYF.

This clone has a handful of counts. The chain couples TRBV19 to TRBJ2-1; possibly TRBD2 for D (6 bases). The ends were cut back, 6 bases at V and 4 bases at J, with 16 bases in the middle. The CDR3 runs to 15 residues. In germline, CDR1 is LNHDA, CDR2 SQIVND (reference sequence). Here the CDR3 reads CASRAASGVYNEQFF. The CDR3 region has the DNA TGTGCCAGTAGGGCCGCATCGGGGGTTTACAATGAGCAGTTCTTC.

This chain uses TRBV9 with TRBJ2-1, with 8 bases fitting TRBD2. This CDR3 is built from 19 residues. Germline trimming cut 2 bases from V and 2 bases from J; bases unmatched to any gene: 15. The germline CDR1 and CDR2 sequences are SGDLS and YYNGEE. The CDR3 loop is CASSVWASGSIAPYNEQFF. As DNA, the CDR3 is TGTGCCAGCAGCGTCTGGGCTAGCGGGTCCATCGCCCCCTACAATGAGCAGTTCTTC.

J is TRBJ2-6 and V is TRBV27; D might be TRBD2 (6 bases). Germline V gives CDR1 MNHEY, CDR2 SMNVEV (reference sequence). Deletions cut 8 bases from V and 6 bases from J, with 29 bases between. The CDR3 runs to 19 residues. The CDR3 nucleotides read TGTGCCAGCGCCAGGAGGGCCCCTGGTATTGTCTTAGAGGCCAACGTCCTGACTTTC. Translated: CASARRAPGIVLEANVLTF.

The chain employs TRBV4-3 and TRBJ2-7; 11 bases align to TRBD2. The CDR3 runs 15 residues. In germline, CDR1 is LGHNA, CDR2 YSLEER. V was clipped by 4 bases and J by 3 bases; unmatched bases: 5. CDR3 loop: CASSRLAGGHYEQYF. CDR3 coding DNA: TGCGCCAGCAGCCGTCTAGCGGGAGGCCACTACGAGCAGTACTTC.

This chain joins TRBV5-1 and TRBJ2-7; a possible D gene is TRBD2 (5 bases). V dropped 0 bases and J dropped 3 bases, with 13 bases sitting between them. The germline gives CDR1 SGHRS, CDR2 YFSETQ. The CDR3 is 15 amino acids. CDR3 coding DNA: TGCGCCAGCAGCTTGGCCGGGGAGATCGTCTACGAGCAGTACTTC. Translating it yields CASSLAGEIVYEQYF.